The 10 T cell receptor beta chains reported below all come from one sample, sequenced in a study of blood T cells in healthy people across ages. Primed by a sample-barcoded 5' primer and a J-beta primer mix, a second PCR proceeded for about 6 to 11 cycles. MiXCR, run by TCRdb on the 5' RACE reads, gives a single entry per CDR3 protein. Here the sample spans fewer than 800,000 distinct CDR3 sequences, more than 40% being singletons. The sample was blood. These receptors were collected from a woman aged 55-70 years in good health.

As concerns this clonotype: A junction boundary mismatches the germline segment, possibly from a read error. The chain is built from TRBV11-3 and TRBJ1-1; D is ambiguous. Germline V CDR1 and CDR2: SGHNT, YENEEA. The CDR3 spans 13 residues. The DNA for the CDR3 is TGTGCCCGCAGCTTACAGTGGAACACTGAAGCTTTCTTT. Amino acid sequence: CARSLQWNTEAFF. Variable domain in full (rest from reference TRBV11-3 and TRBJ1-1): EAGVVQSPRYKIIEKKQPVAFWCNPISGHNTLYWYLQNLGQGPELLIRYENEEAVDDSQLPKDRFSAERLKGVDSTLKIQPAELGDSAVYLCARSLQWNTEAFFGQGTRLTVV.

J is TRBJ2-7 and V is TRBV28; weak D call: TRBD1 (5 bases). The CDR3 contains 12 residues. Deletions cut 0 bases from V and 12 bases from J, with 12 bases between. In germline, CDR1 is MDHEN, CDR2 SYDVKM. The CDR3 bases are TGTGCCAGCAGTTTATGGGGGCAGCTTCTGTACTTC. Translating gives CASSLWGQLLYF.

J is TRBJ2-3 and V is TRBV20-1; the D gene is possibly TRBD2 (5 bases). The germline gives CDR1 DFQATT, CDR2 SNEGSKA (reference sequence). This CDR3 contains 12 residues. Trimming left V 3 bases short and J 5 bases short, with 9 bases between. Here the CDR3 reads CSASRTGDTQYF. Written as DNA, the CDR3 is TGCAGTGCTAGTAGGACTGGAGATACGCAGTATTTT.

The rearrangement links TRBV9 to TRBJ1-2; maybe TRBD1 (5 bases). This CDR3 spans 17 amino acids. The germline V gene has CDR1 SGDLS and CDR2 YYNGEE. V shed 6 bases and J shed 1 base, with 22 bases lying between them. The CDR3 bases are TGTGCCAGCACCAATCCCGGGACGGCGGACTTTAACTATGGCTACACCTTC. It is translated as CASTNPGTADFNYGYTF.

This rearrangement joins TRBV27 to TRBJ2-7, with TRBD2 identical over 12 bases. J lost 3 bases, V lost 2 bases, and 2 bases had no gene match. This CDR3 is built from 15 residues. In germline, CDR1 is MNHEY, CDR2 SMNVEV (reference sequence). The CDR3 reads CASSLRTSGDYEQYF. DNA for the CDR3: TGTGCCAGCAGTTTACGGACTAGCGGGGACTACGAGCAGTACTTC.

This chain uses TRBV29-1 with TRBJ2-5; 10 bases line up with TRBD1. V shed 1 base, J shed 11 bases, and the junction held 16 bases outside the gene matches. This CDR3 comprises 16 residues. Germline-derived CDR1 and CDR2 are SQVTM and ANQGSEA. The CDR3 DNA sequence: TGCAGCGTTGAAGGAACTCCGGGACAGGGGTACAATGAGCAGTACTTC. Residues: CSVEGTPGQGYNEQYF. The variable domain in full, with the rest retrieved from reference TRBV29-1 and TRBJ2-5, is SAVISQKPSRDICQRGTSLTIQCQVDSQVTMMFWYRQQPGQSLTLIATANQGSEATYESGFVIDKFPISRPNLTFSTLTVSNMSPEDSSIYLCSVEGTPGQGYNEQYFGPGTRLLVL.

This clonotype was counted only a few times. The chain recombines TRBV7-3 with TRBJ1-1, with D perhaps TRBD1 (5 bases). The CDR3 covers 14 residues. CDR1 is SGHTA and CDR2 is FQGTGA in the germline V gene. V shed 9 bases and J shed 2 bases, with 16 bases lying between them. DNA of the CDR3: TGTGCCAGTGCGAGGGACGGGTTCAACACTGAAGCTTTCTTT. Translated: CASARDGFNTEAFF.

The gene calls are TRBV4-2 and TRBJ2-5; D not certain. This CDR3 contains 15 residues. Trimming stripped 3 bases from V and 3 bases from J, with 14 bases between. Germline CDR1 reads LGHNA; CDR2 reads YNFKEQ. The CDR3 coding sequence is TGTGCCAGCAGCCACAAGGCCGACAAGAAAGAGACCCAGTACTTC. Amino acid sequence: CASSHKADKKETQYF.

The chain couples TRBV10-2 to TRBJ2-2; D not certain. The CDR3 has 14 residues. Germline CDR1 WSHSY, CDR2 SAAADI. Trimming took off 4 bases at V and 2 bases at J, with 8 bases between the two ends. CDR3: CASSGLLNTGELFF. Here the CDR3 DNA reads TGCGCCAGCAGTGGGCTCCTCAACACCGGGGAGCTGTTTTTT.

This clonotype was observed a handful of times. The CDR3 spells CASSTLGQGVAYEQYF. Written as DNA, the CDR3 is TGTGCCAGCAGTACCCTCGGACAGGGGGTCGCTTACGAGCAGTACTTC. The chain links TRBV27 to TRBJ2-7; 10 bases fit TRBD1. Germline V gene sequence: CDR1 MNHEY, CDR2 SMNVEV (reference sequence). The CDR3 is 16 residues long. With 5 bases clipped from V and 4 bases from J, the junction kept 11 bases outside the gene matches.